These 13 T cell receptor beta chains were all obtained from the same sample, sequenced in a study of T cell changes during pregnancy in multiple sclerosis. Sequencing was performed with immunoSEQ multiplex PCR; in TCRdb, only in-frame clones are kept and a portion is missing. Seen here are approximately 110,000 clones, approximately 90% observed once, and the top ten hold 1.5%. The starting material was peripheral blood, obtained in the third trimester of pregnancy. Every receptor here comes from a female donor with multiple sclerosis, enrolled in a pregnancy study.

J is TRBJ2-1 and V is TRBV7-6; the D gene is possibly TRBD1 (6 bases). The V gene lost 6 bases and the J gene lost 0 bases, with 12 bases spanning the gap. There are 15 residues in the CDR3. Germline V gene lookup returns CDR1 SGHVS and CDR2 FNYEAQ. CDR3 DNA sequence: TGTGCCAGCAGACAAACAGGGAGCTCCTACAATGAGCAGTTCTTC. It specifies CASRQTGSSYNEQFF.

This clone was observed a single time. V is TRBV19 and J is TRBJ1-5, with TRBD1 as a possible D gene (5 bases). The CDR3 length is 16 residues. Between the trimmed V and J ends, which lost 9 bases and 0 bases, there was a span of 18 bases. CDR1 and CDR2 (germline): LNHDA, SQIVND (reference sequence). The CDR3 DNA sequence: TGTGCCAGCCTCCCCGACAGTAGCCATAGCAATCAGCCCCAGCATTTT. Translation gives CASLPDSSHSNQPQHF.

The DNA for the CDR3 is TGTGCCAGCAGCTTAACATTGGGTCAGGGGAATCAGCCCCAGCATTTT. Translation: CASSLTLGQGNQPQHF. V and J are TRBV7-8 and TRBJ1-5, with a tentative D call TRBD1 (6 bases). V was clipped by 2 bases and J by 4 bases, with 15 bases between them. The CDR3 sequence is 16 residues long. The V gene's germline CDR1 is SGHVS and CDR2 FQNEAQ.

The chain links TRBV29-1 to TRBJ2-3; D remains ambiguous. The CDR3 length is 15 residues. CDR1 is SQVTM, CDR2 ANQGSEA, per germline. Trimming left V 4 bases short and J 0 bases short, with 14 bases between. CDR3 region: CSVAYSLRSTDTQYF. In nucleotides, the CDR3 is TGCAGCGTTGCGTATAGTTTACGGAGCACAGATACGCAGTATTTT.

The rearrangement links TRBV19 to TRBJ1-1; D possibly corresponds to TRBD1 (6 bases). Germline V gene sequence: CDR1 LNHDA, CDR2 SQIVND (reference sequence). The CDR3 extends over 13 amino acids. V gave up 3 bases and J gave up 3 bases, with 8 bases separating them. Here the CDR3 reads CASSMSGDTEAFF. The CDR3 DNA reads TGTGCCAGTAGTATGTCAGGGGACACTGAAGCTTTCTTT. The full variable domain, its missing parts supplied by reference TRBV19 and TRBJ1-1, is DGGITQSPKYLFRKEGQNVTLSCEQNLNHDAMYWYRQDPGQGLRLIYYSQIVNDFQKGDIAEGYSVSREKKESFPLTVTSAQKNPTAFYLCASSMSGDTEAFFGQGTRLTVV.

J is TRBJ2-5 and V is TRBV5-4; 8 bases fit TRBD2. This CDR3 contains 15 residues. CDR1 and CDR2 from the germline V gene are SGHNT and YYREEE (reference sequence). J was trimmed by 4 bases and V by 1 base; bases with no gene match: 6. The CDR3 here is CASSLKVAGPETQYF. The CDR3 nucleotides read TGTGCCAGCAGCTTGAAGGTAGCGGGGCCAGAGACCCAGTACTTC.

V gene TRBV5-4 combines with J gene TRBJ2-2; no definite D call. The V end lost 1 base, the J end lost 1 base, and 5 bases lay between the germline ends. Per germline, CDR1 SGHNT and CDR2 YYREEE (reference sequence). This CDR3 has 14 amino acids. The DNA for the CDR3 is TGTGCCAGCAGCTTGCCCGGGAACACCGGGGAGCTGTTTTTT. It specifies CASSLPGNTGELFF.

CDR3 DNA: TGTGCCAGCTCACCGGTGTTGCCGGGACAGGGGGATGAAAAACTGTTTTTT. Encoded protein: CASSPVLPGQGDEKLFF. The rearrangement links TRBV18 to TRBJ1-4; 11 bases align to TRBD1. The junction had 9 bases not matched to a gene; V was cut back by 3 bases and J by 6 bases. This CDR3 has 17 amino acids. Germline CDR1 and CDR2: KGHSH and LQKENI. Drawing the rest from reference TRBV18 and TRBJ1-4, the complete variable domain is NAGVMQNPRHLVRRRGQEARLRCSPMKGHSHVYWYRQLPEEGLKFMVYLQKENIIDESGMPKERFSAEFPKEGPSILRIQQVVRGDSAAYFCASSPVLPGQGDEKLFFGSGTQLSVL.

DNA for the CDR3: TGTGCCAGCAGCCAAGATAAGGGGGCCTACACTGAAGCTTTCTTT. Amino acids: CASSQDKGAYTEAFF. This chain uses TRBV14 with TRBJ1-1, with 7 bases aligning to TRBD1. The CDR3 has 15 residues. With 0 bases clipped from V and 3 bases from J, the junction kept 4 bases outside the gene matches. Germline CDR1 reads SGHDN; CDR2 reads FVKESK.

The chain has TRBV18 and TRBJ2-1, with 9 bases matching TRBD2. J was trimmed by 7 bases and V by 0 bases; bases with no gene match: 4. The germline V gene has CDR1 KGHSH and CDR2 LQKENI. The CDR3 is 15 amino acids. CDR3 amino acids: CASSPPLAGTNEQFF. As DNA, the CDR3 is TGTGCCAGCTCACCACCTCTAGCGGGAACTAATGAGCAGTTCTTC. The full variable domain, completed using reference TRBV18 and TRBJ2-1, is NAGVMQNPRHLVRRRGQEARLRCSPMKGHSHVYWYRQLPEEGLKFMVYLQKENIIDESGMPKERFSAEFPKEGPSILRIQQVVRGDSAAYFCASSPPLAGTNEQFFGPGTRLTVL.

CDR3 DNA sequence: TGTGCCAGCAGTAGGGACAGAATTAGCAATCAGCCCCAGCATTTT. This translates into CASSRDRISNQPQHF. The chain couples TRBV2 to TRBJ1-5; TRBD1 matches 7 bases. The V gene end was trimmed by 5 bases and the J gene end by 0 bases; junction bases not matched to a gene: 4. CDR3 size: 15 residues. CDR1 is SNHLY, CDR2 FYNNEI, per germline. The full variable domain, rest sourced from reference TRBV2 and TRBJ1-5, is EPEVTQTPSHQVTQMGQEVILRCVPISNHLYFYWYRQILGQKVEFLVSFYNNEISEKSEIFDDQFSVERPDGSNFTLKIRSTKLEDSAMYFCASSRDRISNQPQHFGDGTRLSIL.

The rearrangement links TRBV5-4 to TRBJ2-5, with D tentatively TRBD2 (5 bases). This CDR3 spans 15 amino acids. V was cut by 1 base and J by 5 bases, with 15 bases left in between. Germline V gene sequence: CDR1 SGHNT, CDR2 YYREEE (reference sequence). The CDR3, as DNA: TGTGCCAGCAGCTTGACTAGTCTCCCGGGGGAGACCCAGTACTTC. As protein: CASSLTSLPGETQYF. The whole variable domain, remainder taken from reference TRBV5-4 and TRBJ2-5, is ETGVTQSPTHLIKTRGQQVTLRCSSQSGHNTVSWYQQALGQGPQFIFQYYREEENGRGNFPPRFSGLQFPNYSSELNVNALELDDSALYLCASSLTSLPGETQYFGPGTRLLVL.

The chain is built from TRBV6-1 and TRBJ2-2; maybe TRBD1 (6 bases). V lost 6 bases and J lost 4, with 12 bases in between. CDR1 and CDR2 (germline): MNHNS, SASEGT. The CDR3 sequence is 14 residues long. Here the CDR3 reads CASRDTRGTGELFF. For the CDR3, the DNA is TGTGCCAGCAGAGACACCAGGGGCACCGGGGAGCTGTTTTTT.